This T cell receptor (beta chain) comes out of a study of cytomegalovirus exposure and HLA in healthy donors (dated by TCRdb to between 2016 and 2019). Study-level background: An earlier analysis of fewer than 750 of the donors reported about 280 Gb of sequence data and about 120 million unique TCR beta sequences obtained from 150 million to 200 million T cells. The study combined high-throughput TCR immunosequencing, statistical association of individual TCRs with disease status, and machine learning to predict cytomegalovirus infection status. An earlier analysis of several hundred of the donors applied high-throughput TCR beta sequencing to assess whether each TCR beta V gene segment acted as functional or pseudogenic. Donor age, sex, ethnicity and CMV serostatus were compiled together with the repertoire data. Because of strong linkage in the cohort, 5 or 6 DR-DQ haplotypes were treated as single units for association and clustering. Every discovery cohort repertoire had been produced on one sequencing platform. Genome-wide SNP genotypes for about 60% of the roughly 700 donors were used in a later genetic analysis, which treated that subset as a discovery cohort. HLA typing covered class I and class II loci at four-digit resolution. The aim of the study was to test whether cataloging public T cell receptors could identify signatures of past pathogen exposure. Besides the first cohort of roughly 700 subjects, a separate validation cohort made up of roughly 130 different subjects was used. An early release that covered around 590 HLA-typed donors contained approximately 290 gigabases of sequencing data and 65 million to 100 million unique TCR sequences. In the later analysis, no new phenotypic data were used to find candidate immune exposures; instead, reliance was placed on TCR beta sequences and their occurrence across donors. The study profiled the T cell repertoires of 550 to 700 subjects by immunosequencing and related them to cytomegalovirus serostatus. Across around 400 genotyped donors of the cohort, an average of about 240,000 unique TCR beta nucleotide sequences per donor were sequenced, and approximately 19% of those sequences were non-productive. Typing coverage varied by locus: roughly 620-640 donors for A, B, C, DRB1 and DQB1; roughly 510 for DQA1; 606 for DPA1; around 450 for DPB1. Of the approximately 400 genotyped donors, 65% to 90% fell in the genetic ancestry cluster associated with self-reported Caucasian donors. To study patterns of TCR occurrence, a later analysis re-analyzed previously published TCR beta repertoires from under 750 donors and added high-resolution HLA genotyping.

Points on this clone: This clone's antigen is unknown. No per-base quality is available; no much larger clone lies one base away.

What the study reported, not specific to this receptor: The study listed 150 to 200 TCR beta chains as associated with cytomegalovirus. Correlated functional status among segregating V segments might be attributable to linkage disequilibrium, but an unknown experimental factor could not be ruled out. Three of the identified cytomegalovirus-associated TCR beta chains were confirmed in vitro to be specific for cytomegalovirus antigens. The authors suggested that the approach could potentially be generalized to other disease states and immunological phenotypes. In an earlier analysis of approximately 590 of the donors, most TCR beta V segments appeared in productive rearrangements about 87% or about 30% of the time, broadly matching IMGT annotations. CMV serostatus was the only immune exposure information available for the cohort. While some public TCRs were present in many individuals, most TCR sequences turned up only very rarely across donors. Most CMV-associated TCR beta chains appeared to be HLA-restricted in a later analysis, and the HLA associations seemed to be driven largely by CMV exposure. The cohort was sequenced for TCR beta chains only, and without alpha or paired-chain data the features that could be detected were limited. A later analysis found that TCR association rates varied across HLA loci, with DRB1 alleles showing the most associated TCRs and HLA-C alleles the fewest. A cluster of highly shared sequence variants was judged likely to represent a technical artifact of the sequencing pipeline. An association between a missense DCLRE1C variant and V-gene and J-gene trimming of TCR beta chains was found in a later genetic analysis and replicated in an independent cohort. Presence/absence analyses assumed roughly uniform sequencing depth across donors, an assumption that may not hold. The 87-base-pair reads could not distinguish some IMGT-functional V segments, including TRBV6-2 and TRBV6-3, so those segments were excluded. At a false discovery rate of 0.05, a later analysis linked approximately 18,000 TCR beta sequences to specific HLA alleles. Compared with equally common non-associated chains, HLA-associated TCR beta chains in a later analysis were more clonally expanded and had lower generation probabilities. When HLA alleles, especially DR and DQ, strongly co-occurred, TCR associations were difficult to assign to individual alleles. Over 15 rarely observed V segments, including chromosome 9 orphons, were excluded from the earlier analysis of just under 600 of the donors because counts were too low. Cytomegalovirus status was reported to be diagnosed by the classifier with high specificity and sensitivity in both the original and validation cohorts. A further reported finding was that TCR beta sequences accurately predicted the HLA-A and HLA-B alleles for most subjects in the first cohort. According to a later analysis, parvovirus B19, influenza, CMV and Epstein-Barr virus appeared linked to several top co-occurrence clusters. According to a later genetic analysis, donors in an Asian-associated ancestry cluster had fewer N-insertions in productive TCRs than the approximately 670-donor mean. HLA typing was unavailable for some donors at each locus, so association tests used only the typed subset.

The cohort consisted of 670 or so healthy bone marrow donors. Cohort members were all nominally healthy when sampled, although unrecorded immune exposures were likely present. The donor was CMV seropositive and belonged to the group of 250 to 300 seropositive cohort members. A peripheral blood sample was provided by each donor, and peripheral blood mononuclear cells were used for TCR beta sequencing. Genomic DNA was extracted from the blood cell samples with the Qiagen DNeasy Blood Extraction Kit. Library construction relied on the immunoSEQ multiplex PCR assay. The multiplex PCR relied on a mix of 60 forward primers for TCR Vbeta segments and 13 reverse primers for TCR Jbeta segments. Amplification of the CDR3 region of rearranged TCR beta genes was performed with a multiplex PCR assay on genomic DNA. On the Illumina HiSeq System, the amplified TCR beta libraries were sequenced as 87-base-pair reads. Per the source publication's procedure: In a later analysis, 70 million to 95 million unique TCR beta chains were counted across the 500 to 850 repertoires, and around 11 million of these chains were shared by at least two donors. To remove PCR and sequencing errors, raw reads were error-corrected and collapsed into unique sequences using a nearest-neighbor algorithm that merged closely related sequences. To assign V, D and J gene segments, CDR3 sequences were aligned to IMGT reference sequences. Each retained sequence needed at least a six-nucleotide match to both a V gene segment and a J gene segment. Rearrangements were classified as productive when the CDR3 lacked stop codons and remained in frame with V and J, and all other rearrangements were classified as non-productive. CDR3 was defined by IMGT convention, running from the second conserved V-encoded cysteine to the conserved J-encoded phenylalanine. In an earlier analysis of around 600 of the donors, sequences lacking an unambiguous match to a single V gene segment were excluded. An earlier analysis of approximately 590 of the donors called V segments functional above 56.7% productive rearrangements and segregating when the between-donor standard deviation exceeded 5%. A statistical classification framework was built to diagnose cytomegalovirus status from the catalog of TCR beta chain sequences. V and J gene assignment, in a later analysis, came from comparing TCR nucleotide sequences with IMGT/GENE-DB human TR gene sequences. Using the TCRdist pipeline, a later analysis assigned CDR3 sequences along with most-parsimonious VDJ recombination scenarios. A later analysis defined each TCR beta chain by its CDR3 amino acid sequence plus V-gene family, and excluded reads lacking a unique V-gene family. A later analysis removed roughly 590 highly shared, low-generation-probability nucleotide sequences to deal with suspected cross-contamination and a sequencing artifact. In a later analysis, a clonal expansion index was calculated for each public chain from normalized within-repertoire ranks of inferred template counts. In a later analysis, generation probabilities were computed using a VDJ recombination model fitted to out-of-frame rearrangements, and the results were checked against IGoR. In a later analysis, TCR-TCR, TCR-HLA and TCR-CMV co-occurrence was scored with hypergeometric tests, and a repertoire-size bias correction was applied to TCR pairs. To estimate false discovery rates, a later analysis permuted the HLA or CMV assignments 20 times. A later analysis grouped co-occurring TCRs with DBSCAN, adding TCRdist sequence similarity when clustering within HLA-allele-positive subsets. Repertoires with fewer than 30,000 or more than 120,000 public chains, plus five repertoires with anomalous nucleotide sharing, were excluded from co-occurrence clustering. TCRdb took over this immuneACCESS table, retaining in-frame rearrangements with V and J assigned. Such tables are incomplete; in checked studies, under half of the missing clones stem from an unresolved V gene, and the remainder is unexplained. The V and J calls and the clone size are those of that table, but D and trimming were determined from the DNA. The table for this sample lists 300,000 or so clones; about 83% of them were counted only once. Approximately 2% of the sample belongs to the ten largest clones.

Including cysteine and phenylalanine, the CDR3 has 16 amino acids. The DNA shown is the 48-base CDR3, in frame from base 1. The germline V gene gives CDR1 as MGHRA and CDR2 as YSYEKL. V loses 0 bases at its end and J loses 3 bases; junction bases beyond the gene matches: 7. This clonotype was obtained from a middle-aged woman in good health and CMV-seropositive. Specimen: PBMCs. The chain was built from TRBV4-1 and TRBJ2-7, with 8 middle bases fitting TRBD1. The CDR3 has the sequence CASSQDTGGVNYEQYF. At the DNA level, the sequence is TGCGCCAGCAGCCAAGACACAGGGGGTGTCAACTACGAGCAGTACTTC.